This T cell receptor (beta chain) was retrieved from a study of cytomegalovirus exposure and HLA in healthy donors. Primers included in the PCR were 60 Vbeta and 13 Jbeta primers. Using immunoSEQ multiplex PCR, the repertoire was profiled, and TCRdb retains in-frame clones only, with some absent. Of about 100,000 clones in the sample, around 80% were seen once. The V segment lost 4 bases and the J segment 5 bases; nucleotides outside the gene matches: 10. In germline, CDR1 is MNHNS, CDR2 SASEGT. This CDR3 comprises 15 residues. The J gene is TRBJ2-7, the V gene TRBV6-1; 8 nucleotides match TRBD2. The source is a woman aged 60-75 years in good health and CMV-seronegative. The sequenced sample was PBMCs. The CDR3 nucleotides are TGTGCCAGCAGTGGGATTGCGGGGGGCCCTAACGAGCAGTACTTC. It specifies CASSGIAGGPNEQYF.